The clone carrying this T cell receptor (beta chain) came up a few times. Assay: immunoSEQ multiplex PCR; the TCRdb copy retains only in-frame clones and omits some. The data contain approximately 120,000 clones, approximately 90% of them seen just once; the ten biggest clones take up roughly 1.4%. These data are taken from a study of blood T cell repertoires in COVID-19. Germline V gene sequence: CDR1 SEHNR, CDR2 FQNEAQ (reference sequence). V dropped 5 bases and J dropped 4; count of bases not matched to a gene: 10. CDR3 length: 16 residues. This receptor was obtained from a human donor in a cohort sampled during active COVID-19. The chain couples TRBV7-9 to TRBJ2-7; 11 bases map to TRBD1. What was sequenced was peripheral blood. Here the CDR3 reads CASSPGVDRGQYEQYF. CDR3 DNA: TGTGCCAGCAGCCCGGGTGTGGACAGGGGGCAGTACGAGCAGTACTTC.